The 20 T cell receptor beta chains reported below all come from one sample, sequenced in a study of T-cell reconstitution after alpha-beta-depleted transplantation in children. Preparing the TCRbeta library involved the use of unique molecular identifiers. From the PCR reads, TCRdb called clonotypes with MiXCR, one entry per CDR3 protein. The data show some 200,000 distinct CDR3 sequences, approximately 15% seen once. Material: PBMCs from the stem cell graft donor, obtained from the stem cell graft. The receptors here all came from a human donor who donated a stem cell graft to a child with acute lymphoblastic leukemia.

This clonotype was detected a few times. The chain combines TRBV6-5 with TRBJ2-5, with 9 bases aligning to TRBD1. Germline CDR1 and CDR2: MNHEY and SVGAGI. The ends lost 11 bases at V and 0 bases at J; junction bases unmatched: 7. This CDR3 contains 14 residues. DNA for the CDR3: TGTGCCTCTTACGACAGGGGGTACCAAGAGACCCAGTACTTC. It yields the protein CASYDRGYQETQYF.

This clonotype appeared many times. J is TRBJ1-1 and V is TRBV29-1; D call uncertain. V was trimmed by 0 bases and J by 0 bases, leaving 2 bases between them. This CDR3 contains 12 residues. The germline CDR1 and CDR2 sequences are SQVTM and ANQGSEA. DNA of the CDR3: TGCAGCGTTGAAGAACTGAACACTGAAGCTTTCTTT. It encodes CSVEELNTEAFF.

This clonotype was observed at least ten times. V is TRBV7-8 and J is TRBJ1-5; 7 bases map to TRBD1. V was clipped by 3 bases and J by 5 bases; unmatched bases: 4. Germline CDR1 reads SGHVS; CDR2 reads FQNEAQ. The CDR3 sequence is 14 residues long. CDR3 residues: CASSFNRGDQPQHF. Written as DNA, the CDR3 is TGTGCCAGCAGCTTTAACAGGGGAGATCAGCCCCAGCATTTT.

This clonotype has more than one count but fewer than ten. This rearrangement joins TRBV10-3 to TRBJ2-3, with 8 nucleotides matching TRBD2. The V segment lost 0 bases and the J segment 6 bases; nucleotides outside the gene matches: 5. CDR3 length: 15 amino acids. Germline loops: CDR1 ENHRY, CDR2 SYGVKD. CDR3 nucleotide sequence: TGTGCCATCAGTGAGTCTGCCGGGAGGGGCGATACGCAGTATTTT. This codes for CAISESAGRGDTQYF.

The rearrangement uses TRBV4-1 and TRBJ1-5; D might be TRBD1 (5 bases). The CDR3 contains 15 residues. Germline loops: CDR1 MGHRA, CDR2 YSYEKL. Trimming stripped 5 bases from V and 4 bases from J, with 15 bases between. CDR3 region: CASSDRDRGNQPQHF. The CDR3 DNA sequence: TGCGCCAGCAGCGACCGGGACCGAGGGAATCAGCCCCAGCATTTT.

This clonotype has at least ten counts. The junction does not match germline at one end; this may be a read error. The chain couples TRBV5-1 to TRBJ2-5, with no clear D. The CDR3 is made up of 12 amino acids. Per germline, CDR1 SGHRS and CDR2 YFSETQ. This chain's CDR3 is CASSLAGETQYF. The CDR3 DNA reads TGTGCCAGCAGCTTAGCTGGAGAGACCCAGTACTTC.

A word on this clonotype: The junction and the germline gene differ at one end; a read error may be behind it. This chain connects TRBV12-3 or TRBV12-4 to TRBJ1-1, with D possibly TRBD1 on 5 matching bases. This CDR3 contains 18 residues. The CDR3 sequence is CTSSSAGDPQYLNTEAFF. DNA for the CDR3: TGTACCAGCAGTTCGGCCGGGGACCCCCAATACCTGAACACTGAAGCTTTCTTT.

With regard to this clonotype: A read error may produce the germline difference seen at one junction end. J is TRBJ2-6 and V is TRBV5-1; 8 bases are shared with TRBD1. The CDR3 contains 16 residues. Germline V CDR1 and CDR2: SGHRS, YFSETQ. Written as DNA, the CDR3 is TGCGCCAGCAGCTATGGGACAGGCTCGGGGGCCAACGGCCTGACTTTC. It encodes CASSYGTGSGANGLTF. Based on the CDR3 plus reference TRBV5-1 and TRBJ2-6, the full variable domain is KAGVTQTPRYLIKTRGQQVTLSCSPISGHRSVSWYQQTPGQGLQFLFEYFSETQRNKGNFPGRFSGRQFSNSRSEMNVSTLELGDSALYLCASSYGTGSGANGLTFGAGSRLTVL.

In its sample, this clonotype was seen many times. The V call is TRBV25-1, the J call TRBJ2-3; 7 bases line up with TRBD2. Trimming cost V 2 bases and J 9 bases; bases outside gene matches: 11. Germline V gives CDR1 MGHDK, CDR2 SYGVNS. The CDR3 runs to 15 residues. CDR3 bases: TGTGCCAGCAGTGAAGTGGGGGGGGTATACGGCACGCAGTATTTT. This codes for CASSEVGGVYGTQYF.

The rearrangement links TRBV12-3 or TRBV12-4 to TRBJ2-7; maybe TRBD2 (7 bases). V was cut by 1 base and J by 4 bases, with 14 bases left in between. The CDR3 has 15 residues. CDR3 sequence: CASSLVGGAVYEQYF. The CDR3 DNA sequence: TGTGCCAGCAGTTTAGTAGGGGGGGCCGTATACGAGCAGTACTTC.

This clonotype was observed at least ten times. The J gene is TRBJ2-7, the V gene TRBV27; D gene ambiguous. Germline V gene lookup returns CDR1 MNHEY and CDR2 SMNVEV (reference sequence). V lost 2 bases, J lost 3 bases, and 11 bases lay in between. The CDR3 spans 14 residues. The CDR3 sequence is CASSLTLGYYEQYF. DNA of the CDR3: TGTGCCAGCAGTTTAACGCTGGGATACTACGAGCAGTACTTC.

This clonotype was seen many times. The chain has TRBV6-5 and TRBJ1-2; the D gene is possibly TRBD1 (6 bases). The germline CDR1 and CDR2 sequences are MNHEY and SVGAGI. The CDR3 is 13 amino acids. Trimming took 6 bases from V and 8 from J, leaving 16 bases between them. The CDR3 DNA reads TGTGCCAGCAGCCGCCCCGCGGGGGGCGGCTACACCTTC. Encoded protein: CASSRPAGGGYTF.

The rearrangement joins TRBV29-1 to TRBJ2-5; D is possibly TRBD1 (6 bases). From germline, CDR1 is SQVTM and CDR2 ANQGSEA. The length of the CDR3 is 14 residues. The CDR3 DNA reads TGCAGGATTGCCCAACCCGACAGGCAAGAGACCCAGTACTTC. Protein: CRIAQPDRQETQYF.

On this clonotype: A clone one base away is much larger, so this may be a read error. V is TRBV29-1 and J is TRBJ2-1, with D perhaps TRBD2 (6 bases). The CDR3 loop spans 13 amino acids. The V end lost 3 bases, the J end lost 8 bases, and 14 bases lay between the germline ends. Per germline, CDR1 SQVTM and CDR2 ANQGSEA. The CDR3 is CSVDTGGIDEQFF. In DNA, the CDR3 is TGCAGCGTTGACACCGGGGGAATAGATGAGCAGTTCTTC.

This clonotype appeared many times. The CDR3 sequence is CATSREGFGPSTDTQYF. The CDR3 region has the DNA TGTGCCACCAGCAGAGAGGGATTCGGACCGAGCACAGATACGCAGTATTTT. The chain carries TRBV15 and TRBJ2-3; no clear D gene. This CDR3 comprises 17 residues. V was cut by 0 bases and J by 0 bases, with 13 bases left in between. Germline assignment: CDR1 LNHNV and CDR2 YYDKDF (reference sequence).

Ten or more counts support this clonotype. J is TRBJ1-5 and V is TRBV20-1, with 7 nucleotides matching TRBD1. Germline-derived CDR1 and CDR2 are DFQATT and SNEGSKA (reference sequence). Trimming took 1 base from V and 5 from J; bases not matched to a gene: 8. The CDR3 has 15 residues. The CDR3 nucleotides read TGCAGTGCTAGAGCAGACAGGGCTTCGGATCAGCCCCAGCATTTT. This gives the protein CSARADRASDQPQHF.

V and J are TRBV20-1 and TRBJ2-1; D gene ambiguous. Trimming shortened V by 6 bases and J by 5 bases, and 5 bases separated the two germline ends. The CDR3 runs 10 residues. Germline lookup yields CDR1 DFQATT and CDR2 SNEGSKA (reference sequence). This chain's CDR3 is CSAKNNEQFF. In DNA form, the CDR3 reads TGCAGTGCGAAAAACAATGAGCAGTTCTTC.

J is TRBJ2-1 and V is TRBV19; 13 bases fit TRBD2. The germline CDR1 and CDR2 sequences are LNHDA and SQIVND (reference sequence). The CDR3 spans 14 residues. After removal of 9 bases from V and 7 bases from J, the junction contained 6 bases not matched to a gene. CDR3 in amino acids: CASRTSGSRNEQFF. The CDR3 coding sequence is TGTGCCAGCCGGACTAGCGGGAGCAGGAATGAGCAGTTCTTC.

This clonotype was seen many times. V and J are TRBV11-3 and TRBJ2-7; TRBD2 aligns across 10 bases. V lost 10 bases to trimming and J lost 2 bases; unmatched junction nucleotides: 5. This CDR3 contains 13 residues. CDR1 is SGHNT, CDR2 YENEEA, per germline. The CDR3 bases are TGTGCCACCGGACTAGCGGAGGCCTACGAGCAGTACTTC. It encodes CATGLAEAYEQYF.

This clonotype was picked up many times. V is TRBV5-5 and J is TRBJ2-1, with 8 positions matching TRBD2. Germline V gene lookup returns CDR1 SGHKS and CDR2 YYEKEE (reference sequence). J was trimmed by 9 bases and V by 5 bases; bases with no gene match: 10. CDR3 size: 14 residues. The CDR3 DNA reads as TGTGCCAGCAGGGGGACTAGAGGGGGAATTGAGCAGTTCTTC. Translating gives CASRGTRGGIEQFF.